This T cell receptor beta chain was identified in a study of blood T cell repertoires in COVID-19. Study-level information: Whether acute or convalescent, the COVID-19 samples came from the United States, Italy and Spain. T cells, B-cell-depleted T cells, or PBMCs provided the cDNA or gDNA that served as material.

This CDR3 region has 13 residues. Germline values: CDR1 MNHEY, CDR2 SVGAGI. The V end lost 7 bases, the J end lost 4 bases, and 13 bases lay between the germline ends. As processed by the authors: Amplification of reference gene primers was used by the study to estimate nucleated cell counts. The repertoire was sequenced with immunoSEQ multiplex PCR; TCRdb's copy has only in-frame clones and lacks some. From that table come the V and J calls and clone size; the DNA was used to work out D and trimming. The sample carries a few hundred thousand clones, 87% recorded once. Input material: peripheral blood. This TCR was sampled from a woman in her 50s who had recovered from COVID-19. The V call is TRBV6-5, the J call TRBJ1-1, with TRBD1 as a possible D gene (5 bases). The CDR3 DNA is TGTGCCAGCAACCGTTTTCAGGGCACTGAAGCTTTCTTT. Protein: CASNRFQGTEAFF.